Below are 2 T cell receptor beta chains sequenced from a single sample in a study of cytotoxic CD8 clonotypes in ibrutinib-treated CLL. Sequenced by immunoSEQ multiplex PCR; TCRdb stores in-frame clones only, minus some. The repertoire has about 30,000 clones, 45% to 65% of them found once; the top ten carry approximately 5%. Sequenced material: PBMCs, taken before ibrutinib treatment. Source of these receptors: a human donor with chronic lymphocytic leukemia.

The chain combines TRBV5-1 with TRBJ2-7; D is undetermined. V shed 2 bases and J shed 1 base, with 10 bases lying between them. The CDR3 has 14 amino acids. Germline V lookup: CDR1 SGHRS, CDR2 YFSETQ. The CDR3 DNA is TGCGCCAGCAGCTTAGAATGGAGTTCCTACGAGCAGTACTTC. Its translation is CASSLEWSSYEQYF.

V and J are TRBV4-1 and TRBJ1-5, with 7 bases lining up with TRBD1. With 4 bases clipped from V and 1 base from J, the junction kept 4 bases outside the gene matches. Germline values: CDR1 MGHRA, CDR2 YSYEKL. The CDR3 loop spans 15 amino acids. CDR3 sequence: CASSRTRGSNQPQHF. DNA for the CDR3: TGCGCCAGCAGCCGAACCAGGGGGAGCAATCAGCCCCAGCATTTT.